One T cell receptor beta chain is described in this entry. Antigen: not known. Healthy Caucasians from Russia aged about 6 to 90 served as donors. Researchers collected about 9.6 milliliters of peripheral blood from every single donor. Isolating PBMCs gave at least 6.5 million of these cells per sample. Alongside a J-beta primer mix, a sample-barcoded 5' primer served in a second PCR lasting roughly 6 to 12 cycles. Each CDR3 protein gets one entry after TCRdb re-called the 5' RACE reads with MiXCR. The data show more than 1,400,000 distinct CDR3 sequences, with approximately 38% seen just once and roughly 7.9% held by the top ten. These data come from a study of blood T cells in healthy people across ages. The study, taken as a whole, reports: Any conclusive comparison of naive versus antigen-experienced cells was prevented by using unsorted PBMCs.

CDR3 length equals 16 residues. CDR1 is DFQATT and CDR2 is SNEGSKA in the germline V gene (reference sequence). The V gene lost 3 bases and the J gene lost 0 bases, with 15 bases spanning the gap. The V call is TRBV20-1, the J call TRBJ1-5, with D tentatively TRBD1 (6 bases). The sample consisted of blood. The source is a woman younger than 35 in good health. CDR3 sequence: CSASPTGAYSNQPQHF. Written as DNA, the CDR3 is TGCAGTGCTAGCCCGACAGGAGCTTATAGCAATCAGCCCCAGCATTTT.